By its share, the clone carrying this T cell receptor (beta chain) is medium-sized. Antigen: not known. The data belong to a study of CD4 T cells in relation to SARS-CoV-2 and coronaviruses. Study at large: After less than 11 days of antigen culture, PBMC TCR beta CDR3s were sequenced. Study-wide results and limits: Crossreactivity was assessed only for spike protein, not other viral proteins.

Germline assignment: CDR1 KGHSH and CDR2 LQKENI. Trimming left V 4 bases short and J 2 bases short, with 12 bases between. CDR3 length: 16 residues. Naive and memory CD4+ T cells were cultured with CEF, then survey-sequenced. The repertoire was sequenced with immunoSEQ multiplex PCR; TCRdb's copy has only in-frame clones and lacks some. The table has about 36,000 clones, over 60% seen once; the top ten hold around 21%. Specimen: memory CD4+ T cells from PBMCs, cultured in vitro. The TCR sequence derives from an adult with COVID-19. The chain uses TRBV18 and TRBJ2-6; a weak D match, TRBD1 (5 bases). The CDR3 region is CASSQQQGAGANVLTF. CDR3 nucleotides: TGTGCCAGCTCACAGCAGCAGGGTGCTGGGGCCAACGTCCTGACTTTC. Looking up the rest from reference TRBV18 and TRBJ2-6 gives the full variable domain: NAGVMQNPRHLVRRRGQEARLRCSPMKGHSHVYWYRQLPEEGLKFMVYLQKENIIDESGMPKERFSAEFPKEGPSILRIQQVVRGDSAAYFCASSQQQGAGANVLTFGAGSRLTVL.